One sample yielded the 27 T cell receptor beta chains listed below, sequenced in a study of PD-L1 blockade in urothelial cancer. Repertoires were generated with immunoSEQ multiplex PCR, while TCRdb's copy carries only in-frame clones and drops some. This sample has roughly 77,000 clones; 84% occur once, and the top ten carry approximately 10%. Noted time point: pretreatment peripheral blood. The sequencing used PBMCs, collected around atezolizumab (anti-PD-L1) treatment. The receptors shown here come from a woman in her 70s with urothelial cancer.

This clone was seen only once. The chain's CDR3 is CASSHGGGSYNEQFF. In nucleotides, the CDR3 is TGCGCCAGCAGCCATGGGGGAGGATCCTACAATGAGCAGTTCTTC. The V and J genes are TRBV4-1 and TRBJ2-1; D may be TRBD2 (6 bases). Trimming took 3 bases from V and 1 from J, leaving 10 bases between them. CDR3 length: 15 amino acids. Germline V gives CDR1 MGHRA, CDR2 YSYEKL.

This clone was observed at least ten times. The chain has TRBV7-2 and TRBJ1-6; unclear D gene. Deletions cut 5 bases from V and 7 bases from J, with 12 bases between. Per the germline V gene, CDR1 is SGHTA and CDR2 is FQGNSA. The CDR3 totals 14 residues. The CDR3, as DNA: TGTGCCAGCAGCCCCCTAATTTGGAATTCACCCCTCCACTTT. It encodes CASSPLIWNSPLHF.

The chain combines TRBV18 with TRBJ2-7; D uncertain. The CDR3 consists of 14 residues. The germline gives CDR1 KGHSH, CDR2 LQKENI. The V and J ends lost 0 bases and 2 bases respectively, with 8 bases between them. This chain's CDR3 is CASSPPSQPYEQYF. The CDR3 nucleotides are TGTGCCAGCTCACCACCGTCACAGCCCTACGAGCAGTACTTC.

There are a few counts of this clone. The chain is built from TRBV5-8 and TRBJ2-2; D not certain. The CDR3 has 13 residues. Germline V lookup: CDR1 SGHTS, CDR2 YDEGEE. Trimming took 0 bases from V and 6 from J, leaving 6 bases between them. CDR3 sequence reads: CASSLVLSGELFF. The CDR3 DNA sequence: TGTGCCAGCAGCTTGGTTCTGTCCGGGGAGCTGTTTTTT.

The genes are TRBV30 and TRBJ1-6, with unresolved D. CDR1 is GTSNPN and CDR2 is SVGIG in the germline V gene (reference sequence). The CDR3 length is 13 residues. V was clipped by 4 bases and J by 3 bases, with 7 bases between them. The CDR3 region has the DNA TGTGCCTGGACGGGTTTCTATAATTCACCCCTCCACTTT. This codes for CAWTGFYNSPLHF.

A few counts support this clone. The gene calls are TRBV29-1 and TRBJ1-1; D might be TRBD1 (5 bases). The CDR3 loop spans 13 amino acids. The ends were cut back, 7 bases at V and 4 bases at J, with 16 bases in the middle. Germline CDR1 is SQVTM and CDR2 is ANQGSEA. The CDR3 reads CSAEQASSTEAFF. Written as DNA, the CDR3 is TGCAGCGCCGAACAGGCCTCGAGCACTGAAGCTTTCTTT.

The genes are TRBV11-3 and TRBJ2-2, with 11 nucleotides matching TRBD1. The V segment lost 4 bases and the J segment 5 bases; nucleotides outside the gene matches: 3. This CDR3 is 15 amino acids long. The germline CDR1 and CDR2 sequences are SGHNT and YENEEA. The CDR3 loop is CASSWGQGGTGELFF. The CDR3 DNA is TGTGCCAGCAGCTGGGGACAGGGGGGGACCGGGGAGCTGTTTTTT.

The chain is built from TRBV5-1 and TRBJ1-1, with TRBD1 matching 9 bases. This CDR3 comprises 17 residues. Germline trimming cut 4 bases from V and 2 bases from J; bases unmatched to any gene: 12. Germline loops: CDR1 SGHRS, CDR2 YFSETQ. CDR3 coding DNA: TGCGCCAGCAGCATTATCCCGGGACAGGGCCTAAACACTGAAGCTTTCTTT. This encodes CASSIIPGQGLNTEAFF. Based on the CDR3 plus reference TRBV5-1 and TRBJ1-1, the full variable domain is KAGVTQTPRYLIKTRGQQVTLSCSPISGHRSVSWYQQTPGQGLQFLFEYFSETQRNKGNFPGRFSGRQFSNSRSEMNVSTLELGDSALYLCASSIIPGQGLNTEAFFGQGTRLTVV.

This sequence joins TRBV4-2 and TRBJ2-7, with 8 bases matching TRBD1. This CDR3 has 16 amino acids. V shed 1 base and J 3 bases; nucleotides not matched to a gene: 8. Germline CDR1 LGHNA, CDR2 YNFKEQ. The CDR3 nucleotides read TGTGCCAGCAGCCAAGGGACAGGGACGGGACTCTACGAGCAGTACTTC. It encodes CASSQGTGTGLYEQYF.

This clone was seen a single time. The chain has TRBV4-1 and TRBJ2-1, with 8 bases identical to TRBD2. With V trimmed by 3 bases and J by 0 bases, 4 bases remained unmatched. Per germline, CDR1 MGHRA and CDR2 YSYEKL. This CDR3 comprises 16 residues. CDR3 DNA: TGCGCCAGCAGCCAGTCCGGGACTAGCTCCTACAATGAGCAGTTCTTC. This translates into CASSQSGTSSYNEQFF.

The chain links TRBV6-1 to TRBJ1-1; D is undetermined. Trimming stripped 4 bases from V and 5 bases from J, with 11 bases between. CDR1 and CDR2 from the germline V gene are MNHNS and SASEGT. CDR3 size: 13 residues. In DNA, the CDR3 is TGTGCCAGCAGTGTGGGCAGATGGACTGAAGCTTTCTTT. Residues: CASSVGRWTEAFF.

The chain has TRBV15 and TRBJ1-1; D is uncertain. The CDR3 runs 14 residues. Germline-derived CDR1 and CDR2 are LNHNV and YYDKDF (reference sequence). V lost 0 bases, J lost 3 bases, and 8 bases lay in between. The CDR3 nucleotides read TGTGCCACCAGCAGAGACCATACATACACTGAAGCTTTCTTT. Its protein product is CATSRDHTYTEAFF.

The chain employs TRBV10-1 and TRBJ2-1, with 9 bases matching TRBD2. Trimming took 0 bases from V and 5 from J; bases not matched to a gene: 5. In germline, CDR1 is WNHNN, CDR2 SYGVQD (reference sequence). There are 16 residues in the CDR3. In DNA, the CDR3 is TGCGCCAGCAGTGAGTCACGGGCTAGCGGGAACAATGAGCAGTTCTTC. It is translated as CASSESRASGNNEQFF.

This chain links TRBV7-6 with TRBJ2-1; 11 bases align to TRBD2. The CDR3 length is 16 residues. The junction had 9 bases not matched to a gene; V was cut back by 4 bases and J by 7 bases. From germline, CDR1 is SGHVS and CDR2 FNYEAQ. The CDR3 is CASSSNGLAGSNEQFF. CDR3 nucleotide sequence: TGTGCCAGCAGCTCGAACGGACTAGCGGGTTCAAATGAGCAGTTCTTC.

The V and J genes are TRBV27 and TRBJ2-3; 10 bases fit TRBD2. Per the germline V gene, CDR1 is MNHEY and CDR2 is SMNVEV (reference sequence). There are 17 residues in the CDR3. J gave up 5 bases and V 1 base, and 9 bases lay outside the gene matches. In DNA, the CDR3 is TGTGCCAGCAGTTTATTATCCAGCGGGAGGGCCGGAGATACGCAGTATTTT. It is translated as CASSLLSSGRAGDTQYF.

The genes are TRBV18 and TRBJ2-7; maybe TRBD2 (7 bases). The CDR3 is made up of 12 amino acids. Trimming removed 8 bases from V and 5 bases from J, with 13 bases in between. Germline lookup yields CDR1 KGHSH and CDR2 LQKENI. As DNA, the CDR3 is TGTGCCAGCGAGGGCGGGGGCGACGAGCAGTACTTC. It specifies CASEGGGDEQYF.

The V call is TRBV18, the J call TRBJ2-4; 9 bases are a match to TRBD1. CDR1 is KGHSH, CDR2 LQKENI, per germline. This CDR3 spans 17 amino acids. Losses at the gene ends were 4 bases for V and 0 bases for J; bases not matched to a gene: 7. This CDR3 is CASSLSGTGLAKNIQYF. The CDR3 DNA reads as TGTGCCAGCTCACTCTCCGGGACAGGGTTAGCCAAAAACATTCAGTACTTC. Supplemented by reference TRBV18 and TRBJ2-4, the full variable domain reads NAGVMQNPRHLVRRRGQEARLRCSPMKGHSHVYWYRQLPEEGLKFMVYLQKENIIDESGMPKERFSAEFPKEGPSILRIQQVVRGDSAAYFCASSLSGTGLAKNIQYFGAGTRLSVL.

This sequence joins TRBV13 and TRBJ2-5; D may be TRBD1 (5 bases). Trimming left V 7 bases short and J 0 bases short, with 9 bases between. The CDR3 contains 13 residues. Germline CDR1 and CDR2: PRHDT and FYEKMQ (reference sequence). CDR3 coding DNA: TGTGCCAGCACAAGGGGCAACCAAGAGACCCAGTACTTC. It translates to CASTRGNQETQYF.

This chain joins TRBV6-5 and TRBJ2-7; 10 nucleotides match TRBD1. From germline, CDR1 is MNHEY and CDR2 SVGAGI. CDR3 length: 14 amino acids. Losses at the gene ends were 5 bases for V and 2 bases for J; bases not matched to a gene: 3. In DNA, the CDR3 is TGTGCCAGCAGTCAGACAGGGGGCACCTACGAGCAGTACTTC. It is translated as CASSQTGGTYEQYF.

V usage is TRBV5-5 and J usage is TRBJ1-1; D is ambiguous. Trimming shortened V by 2 bases and J by 1 base, and 12 bases separated the two germline ends. Germline V CDR1 and CDR2: SGHKS, YYEKEE (reference sequence). The CDR3 contains 15 residues. The CDR3 reads CASSFLRGRNTEAFF. DNA for the CDR3: TGTGCCAGCAGCTTTCTGCGCGGAAGGAACACTGAAGCTTTCTTT.

This clone was found once. The chain is built from TRBV2 and TRBJ1-5; 8 bases match TRBD1. The ends lost 6 bases at V and 3 bases at J; junction bases unmatched: 4. CDR3 size: 14 residues. Germline V lookup: CDR1 SNHLY, CDR2 FYNNEI. CDR3 region: CASRDRVPNQPQHF. The CDR3 DNA reads as TGTGCCAGCAGGGACAGGGTTCCCAATCAGCCCCAGCATTTT.

The table lists this clone with a few counts. V gene TRBV29-1 combines with J gene TRBJ1-1, with 8 bases fitting TRBD1. V was pared by 4 bases and J by 2 bases, with 3 bases of the junction left unmatched. CDR1 is SQVTM and CDR2 is ANQGSEA in the germline V gene. This CDR3 comprises 13 residues. The CDR3 reads CSVVGQGNTEAFF. The CDR3 bases are TGCAGCGTTGTCGGACAGGGAAACACTGAAGCTTTCTTT.

J is TRBJ1-2 and V is TRBV6-1; 10 nucleotides line up with TRBD1. The V and J ends lost 6 bases and 0 bases, in that order; junction bases with no gene match: 4. CDR3 length: 15 amino acids. Germline lookup yields CDR1 MNHNS and CDR2 SASEGT. CDR3 protein: CASSQGTGANYGYTF. The CDR3 nucleotides are TGTGCCAGCAGCCAGGGGACAGGGGCTAACTATGGCTACACCTTC.

V is TRBV7-8 and J is TRBJ2-7, with a tentative D call TRBD1 (5 bases). Trimming cost V 0 bases and J 3 bases, with 12 bases left between them. This CDR3 is built from 15 residues. Per germline, CDR1 SGHVS and CDR2 FQNEAQ. CDR3 region: CASSLAVQGVYEQYF. CDR3 DNA: TGTGCCAGCAGCTTAGCAGTCCAGGGTGTCTACGAGCAGTACTTC.

This rearrangement joins TRBV18 to TRBJ2-7; 9 positions match TRBD1. Unmatched junction bases numbered 18, after V lost 5 bases and J lost 4 bases. The CDR3 length is 18 residues. CDR1 is KGHSH and CDR2 is LQKENI in the germline V gene. The CDR3 loop is CASSSTEPGTGTVYEQYF. CDR3 sequence (DNA): TGTGCCAGCTCATCTACAGAGCCCGGGACAGGGACTGTGTACGAGCAGTACTTC.

CDR3 residues: CASNPGQGNQETQYF. CDR3 bases: TGTGCCAGCAACCCGGGACAGGGGAACCAAGAGACCCAGTACTTC. The rearrangement uses TRBV6-1 and TRBJ2-5; the match to TRBD1 covers 10 bases. This CDR3 comprises 15 residues. Germline trimming cut 7 bases from V and 0 bases from J; bases unmatched to any gene: 5. Germline loops: CDR1 MNHNS, CDR2 SASEGT.

This chain links TRBV19 with TRBJ2-3; 9 nucleotides line up with TRBD1. V lost 7 bases, J lost 5 bases, and 10 bases stayed unmatched. This CDR3 comprises 15 residues. In germline, CDR1 is LNHDA, CDR2 SQIVND (reference sequence). The CDR3 region has the DNA TGTGCCAGTACCCCGGGACAGGGAGTCGGAGATACGCAGTATTTT. Protein: CASTPGQGVGDTQYF. Using reference TRBV19 and TRBJ2-3 for the parts outside the CDR3, the full variable domain is DGGITQSPKYLFRKEGQNVTLSCEQNLNHDAMYWYRQDPGQGLRLIYYSQIVNDFQKGDIAEGYSVSREKKESFPLTVTSAQKNPTAFYLCASTPGQGVGDTQYFGPGTRLTVL.